This entry features one T cell receptor (beta chain) sequence. Repertoires were generated with immunoSEQ multiplex PCR, while TCRdb's copy carries only in-frame clones and drops some. The sample includes over 30,000 clones, roughly 80% of them seen just once. The sample comes from a study of blood T cell repertoires in COVID-19. At the level of the study: Samples representing acute and convalescent COVID-19 were sourced from the United States, Italy and Spain. Sample material is recorded as cDNA or gDNA derived from T cells, B-cell-depleted T cells, or PBMCs.

Sequences were obtained from peripheral blood. The sequence was collected from a man older than 75 with active or convalescent COVID-19.

The CDR3 DNA reads TGTGCCAGCAGTGTGACAGCCGGAGAGACCCAGTACTTC. It yields the protein CASSVTAGETQYF. V gene TRBV27 combines with J gene TRBJ2-5, with D perhaps matching TRBD1 (5 bases). V was cut by 5 bases and J by 4 bases, with 11 bases left in between. The germline V gene encodes CDR1 MNHEY and CDR2 SMNVEV (reference sequence). The CDR3 is made up of 13 amino acids.